This TCR beta chain is drawn from a study of early T cells in non-severe SARS-CoV-2 infection. In the study overall: Chains were not paired, and sequencing was done on bulk RNA from unsorted whole blood.

This clonotype was counted many times. A single record per CDR3 protein comes from TCRdb applying MiXCR to the 5' RACE reads. The table shows roughly 86,000 distinct CDR3 sequences, with about 15% occurring only once. Sequencing was performed on whole blood. The TCR sequence derives from an adult who was a healthcare worker with PCR-confirmed SARS-CoV-2 infection or an uninfected control (not recorded which).

The CDR3 is CASRAGALYRTEAFF. The CDR3 bases are TGTGCCAGCAGGGCCGGGGCCCTTTACCGCACTGAAGCTTTCTTT. The chain recombines TRBV27 with TRBJ1-1; a possible D gene is TRBD1 (5 bases). Per the germline V gene, CDR1 is MNHEY and CDR2 is SMNVEV (reference sequence). Trimming left V 6 bases short and J 4 bases short, with 18 bases between. The CDR3 runs to 15 residues.